One sample yielded the 10 T cell receptor beta chains listed below, sequenced in a study of post-analysis software for immune sequencing data. No antigen has been assigned to these receptors. Overall study findings and caveats: Roughly 5 TRBV segments, including TRBV5-6, TRBV5-1 and TRBV20-1, were more frequent in patients than controls.

The library was made from cDNA and included unique molecular identifiers. MiXCR, run by TCRdb on the PCR reads, gives a single entry per CDR3 protein. The sample shows 750,000 to 950,000 distinct CDR3 sequences, more than 45% of them seen only once. Material: blood. These receptors were obtained from a girl aged 10-17 years with multiple sclerosis.

This sequence joins TRBV6-4 and TRBJ1-5, with TRBD1 identical over 12 bases. V lost 5 bases and J lost 5; bases outside the gene matches: 7. Germline V lookup: CDR1 MRHNA, CDR2 SNTAGT. The CDR3 runs 16 residues. In DNA, the CDR3 is TGTGCCAGCAGTCCCCTCCGGGACAGGGGGCATCAGCCCCAGCATTTT. It encodes CASSPLRDRGHQPQHF.

Concerning this clonotype itself: A much larger clone sits a single nucleotide away, making a read error possible. The chain carries TRBV7-9 and TRBJ1-4, with D unresolved. CDR1 SEHNR and CDR2 FQNEAQ come from the germline V gene (reference sequence). CDR3 length: 12 amino acids. CDR3 residues: CAGSNMAEKLFF. The CDR3 DNA reads TGTGCCGGCAGCAACATGGCCGAAAAACTGTTTTTT. Together with reference TRBV7-9 and TRBJ1-4, the CDR3 gives the full variable domain: DTGVSQNPRHKITKRGQNVTFRCDPISEHNRLYWYRQTLGQGPEFLTYFQNEAQLEKSRLLSDRFSAERPKGSFSTLEIQRTEQGDSAMYLCAGSNMAEKLFFGSGTQLSVL.

This clonotype was counted between two and nine times. The chain links TRBV30 to TRBJ1-2; 7 bases agree with TRBD1. Looked up from germline, CDR1 is GTSNPN and CDR2 is SVGIG (reference sequence). The CDR3 is 14 residues long. The V and J ends lost 3 bases and 4 bases, in that order; junction bases with no gene match: 8. The CDR3 DNA reads TGTGCCTGGAGCTCCTCCCGGGACAGCTATGGCTACACCTTC. Translation: CAWSSSRDSYGYTF. Full variable domain (missing parts from reference TRBV30 and TRBJ1-2): SQTIHQWPATLVQPVGSPLSLECTVEGTSNPNLYWYRQAAGRGLQLLFYSVGIGQISSEVPQNLSASRPQDRQFILSSKKLLLSDSGFYLCAWSSSRDSYGYTFGSGTRLTVV.

This clonotype was seen many times. CDR3 nucleotide sequence: TGTGCCAGCAGCTCGCGGGAAGGGGTTGGTACAGATACGCAGTATTTT. Translation gives CASSSREGVGTDTQYF. This chain joins TRBV7-2 and TRBJ2-3; possibly TRBD2 for D (6 bases). V was cut by 4 bases and J by 3 bases, with 17 bases left in between. Germline-derived CDR1 and CDR2 are SGHTA and FQGNSA. The CDR3 runs to 16 residues.

CDR3 region: CASSSFESGGAKEQFF. DNA for the CDR3: TGTGCCAGCAGCTCCTTTGAAAGCGGGGGGGCCAAGGAGCAGTTCTTC. The V gene is TRBV7-2, the J gene TRBJ2-1, with TRBD2 identical over 10 bases. Germline loops: CDR1 SGHTA, CDR2 FQGNSA. This CDR3 spans 16 amino acids. V was pared by 4 bases and J by 10 bases, with 13 bases of the junction left unmatched.

The chain couples TRBV6-1 to TRBJ2-1; 13 nucleotides line up with TRBD2. Germline-derived CDR1 and CDR2 are MNHNS and SASEGT. Trimming at V came to 5 bases and at J to 7 bases, leaving 11 bases not matched to a gene. There are 17 residues in the CDR3. The CDR3 DNA reads TGTGCCAGCAGTCTGAATACTAGCGGGAGGGCCATGAATGAGCAGTTCTTC. This translates into CASSLNTSGRAMNEQFF.

In this sample, this clonotype turned up a few times. This sequence joins TRBV9 and TRBJ2-3; 9 positions agree with TRBD2. CDR3 length: 15 amino acids. The trim removed 4 bases at V and 6 bases at J, leaving 9 bases unmatched. The germline V gene encodes CDR1 SGDLS and CDR2 YYNGEE. For the CDR3, the DNA is TGTGCCAGCAGCAGTAGGGGGACTAGCTATGATACGCAGTATTTT. This translates into CASSSRGTSYDTQYF. The whole variable domain, filled in from reference TRBV9 and TRBJ2-3, reads DSGVTQTPKHLITATGQRVTLRCSPRSGDLSVYWYQQSLDQGLQFLIQYYNGEERAKGNILERFSAQQFPDLHSELNLSSLELGDSALYFCASSSRGTSYDTQYFGPGTRLTVL.

The chain is built from TRBV5-1 and TRBJ2-1; 8 bases map to TRBD2. The germline CDR1 and CDR2 sequences are SGHRS and YFSETQ. The CDR3 length is 15 residues. The V gene end was trimmed by 0 bases and the J gene end by 5 bases; junction bases not matched to a gene: 4. The CDR3 coding sequence is TGCGCCAGCAGCTTGGAGCGGGGGACAAACAATGAGCAGTTCTTC. Its translation is CASSLERGTNNEQFF.

The chain uses TRBV7-9 and TRBJ2-1; TRBD2 is a possible D gene (6 bases). The CDR3 is 14 amino acids. Per the germline V gene, CDR1 is SEHNR and CDR2 is FQNEAQ (reference sequence). The V gene lost 5 bases and the J gene lost 9 bases, with 17 bases spanning the gap. Here the CDR3 DNA reads TGTGCCAGCAGCCCGATGGACTACGCGGGTGAGCAGTTCTTC. It specifies CASSPMDYAGEQFF.

Only a few counts were recorded for this clonotype. This chain joins TRBV11-2 and TRBJ2-3; tentative D call: TRBD2 (6 bases). Trimming removed 1 base at V and 4 bases at J, with 12 bases between. The CDR3 totals 15 residues. Germline V CDR1 and CDR2: SGHAT, FQNNGV. DNA of the CDR3: TGTGCCAGCAGCTTAGGTCTGACTAGTCCAGATACGCAGTATTTT. It codes for CASSLGLTSPDTQYF.